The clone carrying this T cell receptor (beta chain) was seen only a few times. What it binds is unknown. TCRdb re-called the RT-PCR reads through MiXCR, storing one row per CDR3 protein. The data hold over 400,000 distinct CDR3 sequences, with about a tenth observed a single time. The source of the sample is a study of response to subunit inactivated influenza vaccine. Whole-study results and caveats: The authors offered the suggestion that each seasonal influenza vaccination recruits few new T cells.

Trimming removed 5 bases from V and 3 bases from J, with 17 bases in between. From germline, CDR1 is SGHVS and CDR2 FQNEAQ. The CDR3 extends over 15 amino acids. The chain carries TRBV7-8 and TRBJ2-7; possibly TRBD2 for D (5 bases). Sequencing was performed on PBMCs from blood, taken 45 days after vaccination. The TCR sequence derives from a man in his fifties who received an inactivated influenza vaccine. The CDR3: CASSVVEGPYYEQYF. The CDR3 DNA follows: TGTGCCAGCAGCGTGGTAGAGGGCCCCTACTACGAGCAGTACTTC. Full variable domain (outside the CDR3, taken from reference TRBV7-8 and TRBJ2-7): GAGVSQSPRYKVAKRGQDVALRCDPISGHVSLFWYQQALGQGPEFLTYFQNEAQLDKSGLPSDRFFAERPEGSVSTLKIQRTQQEDSAVYLCASSVVEGPYYEQYFGPGTRLTVT.